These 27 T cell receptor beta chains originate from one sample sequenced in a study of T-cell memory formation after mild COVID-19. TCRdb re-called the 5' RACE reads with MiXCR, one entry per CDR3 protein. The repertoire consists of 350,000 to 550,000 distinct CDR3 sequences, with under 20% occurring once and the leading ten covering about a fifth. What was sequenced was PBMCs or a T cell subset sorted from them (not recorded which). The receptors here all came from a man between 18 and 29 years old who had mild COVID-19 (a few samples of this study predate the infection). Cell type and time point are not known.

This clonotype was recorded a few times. The DNA for the CDR3 is TGTGCCAGCAGCTTTGTTTTTATGAACACTGAAGCTTTCTTT. Its protein product is CASSFVFMNTEAFF. The chain links TRBV7-2 to TRBJ1-1; D call uncertain. V was pared by 3 bases and J by 0 bases, with 8 bases between. This CDR3 has 14 residues. Germline V CDR1 and CDR2: SGHTA, FQGNSA.

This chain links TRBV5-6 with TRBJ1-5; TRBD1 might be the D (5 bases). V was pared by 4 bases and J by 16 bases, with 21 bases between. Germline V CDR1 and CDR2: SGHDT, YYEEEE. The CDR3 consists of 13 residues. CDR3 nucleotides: TGTGCCAGCAGCAACCAGCCCGGGACCCGACTACATTTT. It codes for CASSNQPGTRLHF. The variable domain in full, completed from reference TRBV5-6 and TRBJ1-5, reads DAGVTQSPTHLIKTRGQQVTLRCSPKSGHDTVSWYQQALGQGPQFIFQYYEEEERQRGNFPDRFSGHQFPNYSSELNVNALLLGDSALYLCASSNQPGTRLHFGDGTRLSIL.

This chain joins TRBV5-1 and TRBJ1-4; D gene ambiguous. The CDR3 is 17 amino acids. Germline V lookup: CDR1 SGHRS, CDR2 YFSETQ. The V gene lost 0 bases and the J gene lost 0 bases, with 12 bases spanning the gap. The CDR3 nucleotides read TGCGCCAGCAGCTTGGAGGGCAGAAGGACAACTAATGAAAAACTGTTTTTT. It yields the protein CASSLEGRRTTNEKLFF.

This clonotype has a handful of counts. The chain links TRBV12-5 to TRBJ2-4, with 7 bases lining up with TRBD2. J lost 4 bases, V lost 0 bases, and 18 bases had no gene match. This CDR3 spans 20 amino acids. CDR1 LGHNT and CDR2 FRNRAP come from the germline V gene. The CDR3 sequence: CASGLVLSGGPSFMKNIQYF. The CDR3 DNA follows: TGTGCTAGTGGTTTGGTTCTTTCGGGGGGACCCTCTTTTATGAAAAACATTCAGTACTTC.

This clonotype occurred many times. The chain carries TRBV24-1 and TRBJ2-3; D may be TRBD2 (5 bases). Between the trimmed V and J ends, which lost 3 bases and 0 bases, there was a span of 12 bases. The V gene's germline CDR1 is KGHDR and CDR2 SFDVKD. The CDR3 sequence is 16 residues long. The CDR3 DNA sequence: TGTGCCACCAGTGATCCTCTTGGGGAGAGCACAGATACGCAGTATTTT. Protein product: CATSDPLGESTDTQYF.

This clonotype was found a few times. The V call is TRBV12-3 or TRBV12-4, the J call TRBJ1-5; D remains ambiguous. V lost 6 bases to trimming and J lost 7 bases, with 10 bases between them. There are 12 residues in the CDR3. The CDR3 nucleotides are TGTGCCAGCAGCGGCCTAGGGCAGCCCCAGCATTTT. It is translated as CASSGLGQPQHF.

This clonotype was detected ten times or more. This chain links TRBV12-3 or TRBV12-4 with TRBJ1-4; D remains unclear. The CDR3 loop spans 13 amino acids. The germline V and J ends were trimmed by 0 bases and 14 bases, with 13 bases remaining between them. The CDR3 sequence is CASSLAGREVLFF. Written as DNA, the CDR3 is TGTGCCAGCAGTTTAGCAGGGAGGGAGGTTCTGTTTTTT.

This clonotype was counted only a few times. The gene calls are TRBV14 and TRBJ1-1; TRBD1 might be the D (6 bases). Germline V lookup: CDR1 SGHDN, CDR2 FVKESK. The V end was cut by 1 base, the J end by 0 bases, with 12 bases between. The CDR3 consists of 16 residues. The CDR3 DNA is TGTGCCAGCAGCCAAGGAACAGGGAAAATGAACACTGAAGCTTTCTTT. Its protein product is CASSQGTGKMNTEAFF.

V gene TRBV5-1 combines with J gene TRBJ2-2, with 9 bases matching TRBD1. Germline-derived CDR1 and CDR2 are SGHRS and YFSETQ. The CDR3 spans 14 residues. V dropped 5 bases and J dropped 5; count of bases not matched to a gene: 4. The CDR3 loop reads CASRRDRVTGELFF. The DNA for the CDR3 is TGCGCCAGCAGGCGGGACAGGGTGACCGGGGAGCTGTTTTTT.

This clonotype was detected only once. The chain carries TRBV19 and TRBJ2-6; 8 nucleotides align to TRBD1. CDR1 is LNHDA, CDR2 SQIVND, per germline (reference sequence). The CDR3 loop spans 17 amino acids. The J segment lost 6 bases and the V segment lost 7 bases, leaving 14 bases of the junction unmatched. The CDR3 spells CASTPSIGQGAANVLTF. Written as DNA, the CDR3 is TGTGCCAGTACCCCCAGTATAGGACAGGGTGCGGCCAACGTCCTGACTTTC.

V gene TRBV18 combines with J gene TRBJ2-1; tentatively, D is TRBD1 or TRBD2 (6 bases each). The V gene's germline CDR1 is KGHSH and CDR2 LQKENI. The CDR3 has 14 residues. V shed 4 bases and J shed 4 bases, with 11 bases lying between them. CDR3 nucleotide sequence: TGTGCCAGCTCACGGGGGGCCCCGTACAATGAGCAGTTCTTC. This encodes CASSRGAPYNEQFF.

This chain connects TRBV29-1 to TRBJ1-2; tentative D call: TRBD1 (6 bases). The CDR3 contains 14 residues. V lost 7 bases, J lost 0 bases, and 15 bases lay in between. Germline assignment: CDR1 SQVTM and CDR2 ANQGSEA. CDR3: CSARTVEPNYGYTF. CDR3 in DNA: TGCAGCGCGCGGACAGTAGAACCTAACTATGGCTACACCTTC.

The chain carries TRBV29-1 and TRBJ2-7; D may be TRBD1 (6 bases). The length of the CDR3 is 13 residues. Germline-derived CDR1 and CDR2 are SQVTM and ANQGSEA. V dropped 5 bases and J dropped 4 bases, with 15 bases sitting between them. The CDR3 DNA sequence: TGCAGCGTTAGAGGGGACAACGTATACGAGCAGTACGTC. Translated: CSVRGDNVYEQYV.

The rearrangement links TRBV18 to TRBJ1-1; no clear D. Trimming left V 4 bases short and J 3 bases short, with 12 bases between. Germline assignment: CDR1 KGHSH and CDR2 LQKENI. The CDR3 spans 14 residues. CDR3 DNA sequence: TGTGCCAGCTCACGAGAGAGTACAGACACTGAAGCTTTCTTT. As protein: CASSRESTDTEAFF.

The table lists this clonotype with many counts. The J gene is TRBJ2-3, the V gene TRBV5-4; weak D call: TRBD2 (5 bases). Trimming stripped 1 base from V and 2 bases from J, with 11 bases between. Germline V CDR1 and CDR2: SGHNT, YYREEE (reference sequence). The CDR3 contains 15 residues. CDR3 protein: CASSLLSLATDTQYF. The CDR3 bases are TGTGCCAGCAGCTTGTTATCCCTAGCCACAGATACGCAGTATTTT.

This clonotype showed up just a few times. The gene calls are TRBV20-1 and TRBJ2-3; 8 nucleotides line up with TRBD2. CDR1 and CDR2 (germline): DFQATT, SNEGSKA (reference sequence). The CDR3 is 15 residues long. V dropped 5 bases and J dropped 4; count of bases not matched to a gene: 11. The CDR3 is CSAPLTGGNPDTQYF. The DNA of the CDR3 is TGCAGTGCTCCCCTGACGGGGGGGAATCCAGATACGCAGTATTTT.

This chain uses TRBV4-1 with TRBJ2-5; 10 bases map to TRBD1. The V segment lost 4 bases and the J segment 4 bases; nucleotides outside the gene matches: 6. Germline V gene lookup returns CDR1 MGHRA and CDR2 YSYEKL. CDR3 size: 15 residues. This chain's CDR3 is CASSLGTGETETQYF. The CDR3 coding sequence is TGCGCCAGCAGCCTTGGGACAGGGGAAACAGAGACCCAGTACTTC.

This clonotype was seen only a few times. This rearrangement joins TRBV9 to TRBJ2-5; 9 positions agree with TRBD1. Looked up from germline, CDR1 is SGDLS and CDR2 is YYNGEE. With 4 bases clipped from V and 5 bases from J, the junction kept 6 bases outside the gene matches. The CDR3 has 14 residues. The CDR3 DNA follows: TGTGCCAGCAGCCCAAACAGGGGGCGGGAGACCCAGTACTTC. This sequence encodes CASSPNRGRETQYF.

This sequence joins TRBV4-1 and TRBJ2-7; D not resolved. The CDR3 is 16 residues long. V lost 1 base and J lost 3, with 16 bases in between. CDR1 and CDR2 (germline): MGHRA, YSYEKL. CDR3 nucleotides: TGCGCCAGCAGCCAAGCCAGCCGGGCAGAACGCTACGAGCAGTACTTC. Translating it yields CASSQASRAERYEQYF.

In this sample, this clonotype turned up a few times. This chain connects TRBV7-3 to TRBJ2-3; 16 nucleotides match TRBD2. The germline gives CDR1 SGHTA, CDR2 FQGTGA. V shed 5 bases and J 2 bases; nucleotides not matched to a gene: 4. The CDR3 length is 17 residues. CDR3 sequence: CASSLGTSGGDTDTQYF. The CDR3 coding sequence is TGTGCCAGCAGCCTCGGGACTAGCGGGGGGGACACAGATACGCAGTATTTT.

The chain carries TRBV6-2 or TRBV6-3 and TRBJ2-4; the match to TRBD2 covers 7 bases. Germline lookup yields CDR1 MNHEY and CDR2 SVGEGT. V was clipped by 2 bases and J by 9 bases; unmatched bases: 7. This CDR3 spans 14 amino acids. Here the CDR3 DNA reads TGTGCCAGCAGTTACGGAGCGGGGCCGGGCATTCAGTACTTC. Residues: CASSYGAGPGIQYF.

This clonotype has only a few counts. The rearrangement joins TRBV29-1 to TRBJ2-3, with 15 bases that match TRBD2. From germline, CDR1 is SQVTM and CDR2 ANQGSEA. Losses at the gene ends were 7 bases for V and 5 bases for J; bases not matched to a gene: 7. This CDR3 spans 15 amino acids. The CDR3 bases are TGCAGCGCTGGACTAGCGGGGGGGCAGGGAGATACGCAGTATTTT. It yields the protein CSAGLAGGQGDTQYF.

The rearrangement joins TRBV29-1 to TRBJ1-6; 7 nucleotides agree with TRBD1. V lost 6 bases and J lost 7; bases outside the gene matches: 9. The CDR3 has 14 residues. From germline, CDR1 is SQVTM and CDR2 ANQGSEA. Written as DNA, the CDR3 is TGCAGCGTACGACAGGGCGGTCGGAATTCACCCCTCCACTTT. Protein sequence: CSVRQGGRNSPLHF.

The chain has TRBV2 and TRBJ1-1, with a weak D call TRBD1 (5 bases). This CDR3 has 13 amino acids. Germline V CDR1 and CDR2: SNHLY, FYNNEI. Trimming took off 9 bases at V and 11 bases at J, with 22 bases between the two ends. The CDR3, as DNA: TGTGCCAGTTCCCGGGACTTCCCTCCAAGGGCTTTCTTT. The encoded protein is CASSRDFPPRAFF.

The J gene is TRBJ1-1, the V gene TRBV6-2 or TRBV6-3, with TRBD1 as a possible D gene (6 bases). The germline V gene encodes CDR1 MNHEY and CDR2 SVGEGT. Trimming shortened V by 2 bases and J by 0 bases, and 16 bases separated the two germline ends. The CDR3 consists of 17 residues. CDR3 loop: CASSYPHRVPMNTEAFF. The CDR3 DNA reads TGTGCCAGCAGTTACCCGCACAGGGTACCCATGAACACTGAAGCTTTCTTT.

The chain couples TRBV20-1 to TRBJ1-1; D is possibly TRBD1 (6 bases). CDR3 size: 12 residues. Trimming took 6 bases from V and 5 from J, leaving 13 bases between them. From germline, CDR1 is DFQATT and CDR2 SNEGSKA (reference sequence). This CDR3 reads CSAATGETEAFF. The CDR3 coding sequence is TGCAGTGCCGCGACAGGTGAAACTGAAGCTTTCTTT.

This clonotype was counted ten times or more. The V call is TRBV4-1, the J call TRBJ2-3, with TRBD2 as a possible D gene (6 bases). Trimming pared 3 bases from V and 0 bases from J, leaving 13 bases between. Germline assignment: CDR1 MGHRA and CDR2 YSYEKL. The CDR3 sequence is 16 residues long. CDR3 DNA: TGCGCCAGCAGCCAGGAGGGGACGCCAAGCACAGATACGCAGTATTTT. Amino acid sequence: CASSQEGTPSTDTQYF.